This T cell receptor (beta chain) emerged from a study of blood T cell repertoires in COVID-19. The overall study: Acute and convalescent COVID-19 specimens originated in the United States, Italy and Spain. T cells, B-cell-depleted T cells, or PBMCs provided the cDNA or gDNA that served as material.

Trimming stripped 4 bases from V and 4 bases from J, with 19 bases between. Per the germline V gene, CDR1 is SEHNR and CDR2 is FQNEAQ (reference sequence). The CDR3 spans 17 residues. This clone was counted only a few times. Original processing methods: Reference gene primer amplification yielded estimated nucleated cell counts. Produced via immunoSEQ multiplex PCR; TCRdb's table is partial and in-frame only. V and J calls and clone size are copied from that table; D and trimming were computed from the DNA. The sample consists of 110,000 or so clones, more than 75% of them appearing once. V usage is TRBV7-9 and J usage is TRBJ2-2, with D tentatively TRBD2 (6 bases). This TCR was sampled from a woman in her thirties or forties with acute or convalescent COVID-19. The sequencing input was peripheral blood. CDR3 nucleotide sequence: TGTGCCAGCAGCTCTCGAGGAGGGGCCGGTAGCACCGGGGAGCTGTTTTTT. Protein product: CASSSRGGAGSTGELFF.